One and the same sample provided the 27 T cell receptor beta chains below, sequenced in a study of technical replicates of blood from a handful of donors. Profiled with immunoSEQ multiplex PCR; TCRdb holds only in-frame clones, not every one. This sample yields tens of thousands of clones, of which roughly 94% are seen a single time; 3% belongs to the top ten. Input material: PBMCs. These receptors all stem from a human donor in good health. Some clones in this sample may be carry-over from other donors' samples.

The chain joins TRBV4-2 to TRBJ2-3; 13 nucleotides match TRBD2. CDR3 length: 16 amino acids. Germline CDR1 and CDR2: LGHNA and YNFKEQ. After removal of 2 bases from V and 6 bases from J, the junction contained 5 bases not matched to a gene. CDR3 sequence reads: CASSQPTSGGKDTQYF. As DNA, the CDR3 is TGTGCCAGCAGCCAACCGACTAGCGGGGGGAAGGATACGCAGTATTTT.

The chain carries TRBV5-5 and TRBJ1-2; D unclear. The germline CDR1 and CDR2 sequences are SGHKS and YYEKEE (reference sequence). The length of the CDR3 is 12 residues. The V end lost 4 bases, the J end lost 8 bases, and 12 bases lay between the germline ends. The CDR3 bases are TGTGCCAGCAGCCCACAGACGAGCGGCTACACCTTC. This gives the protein CASSPQTSGYTF. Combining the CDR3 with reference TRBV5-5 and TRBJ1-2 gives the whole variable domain DAGVTQSPTHLIKTRGQQVTLRCSPISGHKSVSWYQQVLGQGPQFIFQYYEKEERGRGNFPDRFSARQFPNYSSELNVNALLLGDSALYLCASSPQTSGYTFGSGTRLTVV.

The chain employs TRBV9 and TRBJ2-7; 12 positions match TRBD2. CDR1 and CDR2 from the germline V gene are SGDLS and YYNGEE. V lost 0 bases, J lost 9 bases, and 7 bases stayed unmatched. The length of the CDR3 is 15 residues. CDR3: CASSVGETSGSRQYF. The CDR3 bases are TGTGCCAGCAGCGTAGGAGAGACTAGCGGGAGTAGGCAGTACTTC.

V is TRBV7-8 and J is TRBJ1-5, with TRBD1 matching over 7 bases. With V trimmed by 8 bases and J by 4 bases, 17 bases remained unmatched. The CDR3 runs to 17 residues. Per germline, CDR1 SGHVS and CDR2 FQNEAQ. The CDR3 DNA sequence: TGTGCCAGCTCAAAACAGGGGAATCCGTGGACAAATCAGCCCCAGCATTTT. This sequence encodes CASSKQGNPWTNQPQHF.

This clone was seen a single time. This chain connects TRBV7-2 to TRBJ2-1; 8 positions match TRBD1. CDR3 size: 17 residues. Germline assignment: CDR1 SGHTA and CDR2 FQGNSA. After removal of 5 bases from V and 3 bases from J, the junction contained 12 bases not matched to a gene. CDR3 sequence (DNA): TGTGCCAGCAGCGTCAGACAGGGGAGCCCTGTCTACAATGAGCAGTTCTTC. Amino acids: CASSVRQGSPVYNEQFF.

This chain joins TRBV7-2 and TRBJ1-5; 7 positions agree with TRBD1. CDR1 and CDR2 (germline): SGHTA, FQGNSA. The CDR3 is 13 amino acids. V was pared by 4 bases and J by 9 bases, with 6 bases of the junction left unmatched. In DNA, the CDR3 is TGTGCCAGCAGCTGGACAGGAAAGTGGCCCCAGCATTTT. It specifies CASSWTGKWPQHF.

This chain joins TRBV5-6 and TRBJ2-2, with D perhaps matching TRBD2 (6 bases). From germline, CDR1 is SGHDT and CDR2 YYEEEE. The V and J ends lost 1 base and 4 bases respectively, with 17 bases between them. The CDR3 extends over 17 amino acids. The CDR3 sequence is CASSLRWPGLLTGELFF. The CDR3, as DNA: TGTGCCAGCAGCTTGCGCTGGCCGGGACTGCTCACCGGGGAGCTGTTTTTT.

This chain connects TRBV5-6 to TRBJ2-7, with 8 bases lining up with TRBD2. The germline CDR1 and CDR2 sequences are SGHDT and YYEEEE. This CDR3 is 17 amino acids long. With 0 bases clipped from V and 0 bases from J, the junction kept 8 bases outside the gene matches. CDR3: CASSLGRGALSSYEQYF. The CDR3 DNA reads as TGTGCCAGCAGCTTGGGGCGGGGGGCTCTAAGCTCCTACGAGCAGTACTTC.

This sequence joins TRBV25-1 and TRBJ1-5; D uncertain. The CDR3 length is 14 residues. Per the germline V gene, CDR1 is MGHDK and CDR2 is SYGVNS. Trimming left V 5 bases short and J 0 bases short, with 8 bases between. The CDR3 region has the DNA TGTGCCAGCAGTTACGGGAATAGCAATCAGCCCCAGCATTTT. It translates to CASSYGNSNQPQHF.

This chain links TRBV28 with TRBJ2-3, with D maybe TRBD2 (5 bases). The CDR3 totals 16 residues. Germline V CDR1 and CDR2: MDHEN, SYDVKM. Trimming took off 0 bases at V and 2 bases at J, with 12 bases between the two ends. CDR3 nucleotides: TGTGCCAGCAGTTTATGGACGGGGAGTTACACAGATACGCAGTATTTT. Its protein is CASSLWTGSYTDTQYF.

CDR3 bases: TGTGCCAGCTCACCTACACCGCCTTACGAGCAGTACTTC. Protein: CASSPTPPYEQYF. V is TRBV18 and J is TRBJ2-7; the D is unclear. This CDR3 comprises 13 residues. Trimming shortened V by 3 bases and J by 4 bases, and 10 bases separated the two germline ends. Germline CDR1 and CDR2: KGHSH and LQKENI.

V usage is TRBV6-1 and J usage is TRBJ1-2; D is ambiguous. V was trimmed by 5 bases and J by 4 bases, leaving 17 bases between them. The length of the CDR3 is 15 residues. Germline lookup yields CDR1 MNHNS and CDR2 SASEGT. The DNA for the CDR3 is TGTGCCAGCAGTACGACCTCGGGAGGCGTCTATGGCTACACCTTC. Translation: CASSTTSGGVYGYTF.

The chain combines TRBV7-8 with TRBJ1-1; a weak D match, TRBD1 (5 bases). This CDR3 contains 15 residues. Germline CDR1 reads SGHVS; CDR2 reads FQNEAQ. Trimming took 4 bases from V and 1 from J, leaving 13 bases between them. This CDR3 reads CASSSQGLQNTEAFF. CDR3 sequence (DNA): TGTGCCAGCAGCTCCCAGGGCCTTCAGAACACTGAAGCTTTCTTT.

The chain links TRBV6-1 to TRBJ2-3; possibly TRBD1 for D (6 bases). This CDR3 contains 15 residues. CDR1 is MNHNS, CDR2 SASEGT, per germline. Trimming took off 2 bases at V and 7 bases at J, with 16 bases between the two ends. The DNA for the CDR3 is TGTGCCAGCAGTGAAAGGGACACCCGCCGGAATACGCAGTATTTT. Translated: CASSERDTRRNTQYF.

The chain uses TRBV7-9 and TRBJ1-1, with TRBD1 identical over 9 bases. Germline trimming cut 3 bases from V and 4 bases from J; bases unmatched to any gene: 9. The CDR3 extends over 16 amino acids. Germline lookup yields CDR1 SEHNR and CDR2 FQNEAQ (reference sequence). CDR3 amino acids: CASSFTSGQGGTEAFF. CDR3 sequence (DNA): TGTGCCAGCAGCTTCACCTCGGGACAGGGAGGCACTGAAGCTTTCTTT.

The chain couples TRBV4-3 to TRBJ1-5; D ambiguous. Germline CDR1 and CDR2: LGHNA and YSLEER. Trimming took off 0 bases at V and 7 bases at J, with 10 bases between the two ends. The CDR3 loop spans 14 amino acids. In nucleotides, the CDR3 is TGCGCCAGCAGCCAAGAGGGAGGGTACCAGCCCCAGCATTTT. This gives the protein CASSQEGGYQPQHF.

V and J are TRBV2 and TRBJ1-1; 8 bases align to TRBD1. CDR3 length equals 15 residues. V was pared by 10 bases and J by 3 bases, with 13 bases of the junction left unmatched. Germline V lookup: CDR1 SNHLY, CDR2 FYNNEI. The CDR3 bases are TGTGCCACAGGGGGCGGTCACCTAGAGGACACTGAAGCTTTCTTT. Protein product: CATGGGHLEDTEAFF.

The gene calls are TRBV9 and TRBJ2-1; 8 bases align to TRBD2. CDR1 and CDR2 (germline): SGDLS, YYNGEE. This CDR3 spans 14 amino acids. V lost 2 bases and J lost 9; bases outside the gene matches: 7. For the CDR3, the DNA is TGTGCCAGCAGCGTTTTAGCGGGGTATAGTGAGCAGTTCTTC. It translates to CASSVLAGYSEQFF.

The CDR3 bases are TGTGCCAGCAGCACTAGCGGGGGGTTCTACGAGCAGTACTTC. The encoded protein is CASSTSGGFYEQYF. The rearrangement joins TRBV7-2 to TRBJ2-7, with 12 bases aligning to TRBD2. The ends lost 5 bases at V and 3 bases at J; junction bases unmatched: 2. This CDR3 is built from 14 residues. The V gene's germline CDR1 is SGHTA and CDR2 FQGNSA.

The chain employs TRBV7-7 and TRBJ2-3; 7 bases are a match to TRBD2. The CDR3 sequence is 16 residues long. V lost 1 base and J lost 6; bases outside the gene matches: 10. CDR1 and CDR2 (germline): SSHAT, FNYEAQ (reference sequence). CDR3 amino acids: CASSLGGGSAGDTQYF. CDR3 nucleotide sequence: TGTGCCAGCAGCTTAGGGGGGGGATCCGCGGGGGATACGCAGTATTTT. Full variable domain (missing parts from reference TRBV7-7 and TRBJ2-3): GAGVSQSPRYKVTKRGQDVTLRCDPISSHATLYWYQQALGQGPEFLTYFNYEAQPDKSGLPSDRFSAERPEGSISTLTIQRTEQRDSAMYRCASSLGGGSAGDTQYFGPGTRLTVL.

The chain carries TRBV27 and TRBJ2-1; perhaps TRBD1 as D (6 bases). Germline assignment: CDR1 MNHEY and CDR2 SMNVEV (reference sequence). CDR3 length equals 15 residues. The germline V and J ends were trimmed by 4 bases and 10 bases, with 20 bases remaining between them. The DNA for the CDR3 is TGTGCCAGCAGTTCTCTCGGGCAGGGACAAGTAGAGCAGTTCTTC. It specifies CASSSLGQGQVEQFF.

CDR3 coding DNA: TGTGCCAGCAGGAGCGGGGGGCAAGATACGCAGTATTTT. Protein: CASRSGGQDTQYF. This sequence joins TRBV7-3 and TRBJ2-3, with 9 bases identical to TRBD2. Trimming removed 6 bases from V and 5 bases from J; junction bases left unmatched: 3. Germline V gene data show CDR1 as SGHTA and CDR2 as FQGTGA. The CDR3 sequence is 13 residues long.

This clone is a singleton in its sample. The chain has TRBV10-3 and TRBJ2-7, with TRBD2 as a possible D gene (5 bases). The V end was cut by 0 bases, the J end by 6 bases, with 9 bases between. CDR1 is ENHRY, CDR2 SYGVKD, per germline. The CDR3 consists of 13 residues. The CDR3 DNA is TGTGCCATCAGTGAGTCCGCTGCGGGCGAGCAGTACTTC. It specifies CAISESAAGEQYF.

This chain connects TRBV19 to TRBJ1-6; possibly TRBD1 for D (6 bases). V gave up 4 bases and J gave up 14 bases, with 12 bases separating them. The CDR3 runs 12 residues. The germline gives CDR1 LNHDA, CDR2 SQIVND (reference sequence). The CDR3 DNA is TGTGCCAGTAGTACCAAGGGACATACCCTCCACTTT. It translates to CASSTKGHTLHF.

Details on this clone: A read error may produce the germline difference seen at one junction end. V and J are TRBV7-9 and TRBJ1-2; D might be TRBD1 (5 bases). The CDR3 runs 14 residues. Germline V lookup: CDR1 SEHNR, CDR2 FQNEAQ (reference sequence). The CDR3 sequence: CASSLVGVNYGYTF. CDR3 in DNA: TGTGCCAGCAGTTTAGTAGGGGTAAACTATGGCTACACCTTC.

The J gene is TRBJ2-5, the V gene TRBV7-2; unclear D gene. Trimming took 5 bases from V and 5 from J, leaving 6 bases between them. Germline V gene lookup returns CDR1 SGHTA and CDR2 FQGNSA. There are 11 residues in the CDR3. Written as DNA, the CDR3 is TGTGCCAGCAGCCTACCTGAGACCCAGTACTTC. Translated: CASSLPETQYF.

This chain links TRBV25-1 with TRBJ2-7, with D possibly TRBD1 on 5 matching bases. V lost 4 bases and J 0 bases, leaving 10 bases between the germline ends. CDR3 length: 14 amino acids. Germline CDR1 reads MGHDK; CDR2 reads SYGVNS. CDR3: CASSGRANSYEQYF. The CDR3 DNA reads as TGTGCCAGCAGTGGCAGGGCTAACTCCTACGAGCAGTACTTC.